This entry lists 22 T cell receptor beta chains sequenced from one sample in a study of T cells after yellow fever vaccination. Each CDR3 protein is one row after TCRdb ran MiXCR on the 5' RACE reads. The sample carries more than 300,000 distinct CDR3 sequences, about 10% recorded once. Sequencing was performed on CD4+ T cells sorted from PBMCs, taken 45 days after the yellow fever booster vaccination. The receptors originated from a man between 18 and 35 years old who received the YFV17D yellow fever vaccine.

This clonotype was observed a few times. The rearrangement links TRBV24-1 to TRBJ2-5; D unclear. CDR3 length equals 13 residues. The germline CDR1 and CDR2 sequences are KGHDR and SFDVKD. Trimming took off 5 bases at V and 1 base at J, with 7 bases between the two ends. Here the CDR3 DNA reads TGTGCCACCAGTGGAGTGGGCCAAGAGACCCAGTACTTC. This encodes CATSGVGQETQYF.

In its sample, this clonotype was seen many times. The rearrangement joins TRBV4-1 to TRBJ1-3; no reliable D call. V was pared by 2 bases and J by 2 bases, with 10 bases between. CDR1 and CDR2 (germline): MGHRA, YSYEKL. There are 15 residues in the CDR3. The CDR3 sequence: CASSQTEQTGNTIYF. The CDR3 DNA is TGCGCCAGCAGCCAAACGGAGCAGACTGGAAACACCATATATTTT.

This clonotype turned up a few times. The chain carries TRBV19 and TRBJ1-5; perhaps TRBD1 as D (5 bases). CDR3 length: 15 amino acids. Trimming stripped 6 bases from V and 3 bases from J, with 15 bases between. The germline V gene encodes CDR1 LNHDA and CDR2 SQIVND (reference sequence). The CDR3 reads CASRLTARINQPQHF. The CDR3 DNA sequence: TGTGCCAGTAGACTGACAGCCCGGATCAATCAGCCCCAGCATTTT. The whole variable domain, remainder taken from reference TRBV19 and TRBJ1-5, is DGGITQSPKYLFRKEGQNVTLSCEQNLNHDAMYWYRQDPGQGLRLIYYSQIVNDFQKGDIAEGYSVSREKKESFPLTVTSAQKNPTAFYLCASRLTARINQPQHFGDGTRLSIL.

The V gene is TRBV5-6, the J gene TRBJ1-2; D perhaps matches TRBD1 (5 bases). This CDR3 spans 12 amino acids. Germline CDR1 SGHDT, CDR2 YYEEEE. V lost 4 bases and J lost 8, with 12 bases in between. The CDR3 nucleotides read TGTGCCAGCAGCATCGACAGAACGGGCTACACCTTC. It yields the protein CASSIDRTGYTF.

This sequence joins TRBV4-2 and TRBJ1-1; 7 bases are shared with TRBD1. This CDR3 comprises 15 residues. The germline gives CDR1 LGHNA, CDR2 YNFKEQ. V gave up 1 base and J gave up 4 bases; unmatched junction bases: 6. This CDR3 reads CASSQADRESTEAFF. CDR3 DNA sequence: TGTGCCAGCAGCCAAGCAGACAGGGAGAGCACTGAAGCTTTCTTT.

This clonotype was found a few times. The rearrangement joins TRBV5-6 to TRBJ2-7; D uncertain. Germline V lookup: CDR1 SGHDT, CDR2 YYEEEE. Trimming removed 0 bases at V and 7 bases at J, with 11 bases between. CDR3 length: 13 residues. The DNA for the CDR3 is TGTGCCAGCAGCTTGGGTCCGAAGAGGGAGCAGTACGTC. Its translation is CASSLGPKREQYV.

The chain has TRBV10-3 and TRBJ1-4; D is undetermined. CDR1 is ENHRY and CDR2 is SYGVKD in the germline V gene. V was shortened by 1 base and J by 5 bases, with 8 bases between the two germline ends. The CDR3 is made up of 14 amino acids. The CDR3 is CAISEFRENEKLFF. CDR3 DNA: TGTGCCATCAGTGAGTTCCGGGAAAATGAAAAACTGTTTTTT.

A few counts support this clonotype. This rearrangement joins TRBV5-1 to TRBJ2-4, with D perhaps TRBD1 or TRBD2 (6 bases each). V was pared by 4 bases and J by 9 bases, with 17 bases between. Per germline, CDR1 SGHRS and CDR2 YFSETQ. The CDR3 loop spans 14 amino acids. The CDR3 region has the DNA TGCGCCAGCAGCCCCGGAGGGGGTCGGGGCATTCAGTACTTC. This codes for CASSPGGGRGIQYF.

This clonotype was observed many times. The chain uses TRBV5-1 and TRBJ2-4; D perhaps matches TRBD1 (5 bases). Germline V gene sequence: CDR1 SGHRS, CDR2 YFSETQ. Trimming removed 4 bases from V and 5 bases from J, with 13 bases in between. The length of the CDR3 is 14 residues. CDR3 in DNA: TGCGCCAGCAGCCCCGACAGTACCCAAAACATTCAGTACTTC. Translation gives CASSPDSTQNIQYF. The full variable domain, completed using reference TRBV5-1 and TRBJ2-4, is KAGVTQTPRYLIKTRGQQVTLSCSPISGHRSVSWYQQTPGQGLQFLFEYFSETQRNKGNFPGRFSGRQFSNSRSEMNVSTLELGDSALYLCASSPDSTQNIQYFGAGTRLSVL.

The V and J genes are TRBV4-3 and TRBJ2-2, with no clear D. V lost 2 bases and J lost 4, with 2 bases in between. Germline CDR1 LGHNA, CDR2 YSLEER. The CDR3 is 12 residues long. The CDR3 nucleotides read TGCGCCAGCAGCCAAATCACCGGGGAGCTGTTTTTT. Protein sequence: CASSQITGELFF.

The count of this clonotype is one. The chain joins TRBV7-2 to TRBJ2-7; D could derive from TRBD1 or TRBD2 (6 bases each). CDR3 length: 15 amino acids. Looked up from germline, CDR1 is SGHTA and CDR2 is FQGNSA. Trimming removed 2 bases from V and 3 bases from J, with 14 bases in between. The CDR3 coding sequence is TGTGCCAGCAGCTTATATAGGGGGGATAACTACGAGCAGTACTTC. This encodes CASSLYRGDNYEQYF.

The sample holds a few counts of this clonotype. The rearrangement uses TRBV6-5 and TRBJ1-1; the D gene is possibly TRBD1 (5 bases). This CDR3 has 14 amino acids. Per the germline V gene, CDR1 is MNHEY and CDR2 is SVGAGI. Trimming removed 6 bases at V and 5 bases at J, with 16 bases between. CDR3: CASRPTVGRTEAFF. In nucleotides, the CDR3 is TGTGCCAGCAGGCCAACAGTGGGGCGGACTGAAGCTTTCTTT.

V usage is TRBV19 and J usage is TRBJ1-5, with D unclear. Germline V gives CDR1 LNHDA, CDR2 SQIVND (reference sequence). CDR3 length: 11 residues. The ends were cut back, 7 bases at V and 7 bases at J, with 8 bases in the middle. CDR3 sequence reads: CASTPGQPQHF. The CDR3 region has the DNA TGTGCCAGTACCCCGGGGCAGCCCCAGCATTTT.

There are a few counts of this clonotype. The chain links TRBV7-9 to TRBJ2-3; D gene unclear. Trimming shortened V by 2 bases and J by 0 bases, and 9 bases separated the two germline ends. The CDR3 length is 15 residues. From germline, CDR1 is SEHNR and CDR2 FQNEAQ (reference sequence). CDR3 residues: CASSLTTGSTDTQYF. Written as DNA, the CDR3 is TGTGCCAGCAGCTTAACGACGGGTAGCACAGATACGCAGTATTTT.

This clonotype has a handful of counts. CDR3 sequence (DNA): TGTGCCAGCAGTCACCCGGGAATCCGAATCGGCACCCATGAGCAGTTCTTC. It specifies CASSHPGIRIGTHEQFF. The chain recombines TRBV28 with TRBJ2-1; D is perhaps TRBD2 (5 bases). The CDR3 runs to 17 residues. V dropped 5 bases and J dropped 8 bases, with 25 bases sitting between them. The germline V gene has CDR1 MDHEN and CDR2 SYDVKM.

The V call is TRBV9, the J call TRBJ2-6; D is tentatively TRBD1 or TRBD2 (5 bases each). Between the trimmed V and J ends, which lost 5 bases and 0 bases, there was a span of 9 bases. The V gene's germline CDR1 is SGDLS and CDR2 YYNGEE. This CDR3 spans 15 amino acids. DNA for the CDR3: TGTGCCAGCAGGGGGGAAAGCTCTGGGGCCAACGTCCTGACTTTC. This translates into CASRGESSGANVLTF.

This clonotype appeared many times. This chain joins TRBV10-3 and TRBJ2-7; 7 bases agree with TRBD1. The V gene end was trimmed by 6 bases and the J gene end by 2 bases; junction bases not matched to a gene: 7. The CDR3 sequence is 14 residues long. Per the germline V gene, CDR1 is ENHRY and CDR2 is SYGVKD. The CDR3 sequence: CAIRGRTGAYEQYF. Written as DNA, the CDR3 is TGTGCCATCAGGGGACGGACAGGAGCCTACGAGCAGTACTTC.

This clonotype was observed many times. V is TRBV7-2 and J is TRBJ2-3; 12 bases are a match to TRBD1. Germline CDR1 reads SGHTA; CDR2 reads FQGNSA. This CDR3 has 19 residues. Trimming removed 2 bases from V and 4 bases from J; junction bases left unmatched: 13. DNA for the CDR3: TGTGCCAGCAGCTTACGGCACCCGGGACAGGGGGCTGGGGCAGATACGCAGTATTTT. Amino acid sequence: CASSLRHPGQGAGADTQYF.

This clonotype was seen a handful of times. The V gene is TRBV4-2, the J gene TRBJ1-1; D call uncertain. CDR3 size: 15 residues. CDR1 and CDR2 (germline): LGHNA, YNFKEQ. Trimming stripped 0 bases from V and 5 bases from J, with 13 bases between. CDR3 in amino acids: CASSQDAGKSTEAFF. CDR3 DNA sequence: TGTGCCAGCAGCCAAGATGCGGGGAAGAGTACTGAAGCTTTCTTT.

This clonotype was detected a few times. The rearrangement links TRBV5-1 to TRBJ1-3; D not resolved. The CDR3 consists of 13 residues. The V gene's germline CDR1 is SGHRS and CDR2 YFSETQ. Trimming cost V 3 bases and J 7 bases, with 11 bases left between them. CDR3 residues: CASSSGFENTIYF. The CDR3 DNA is TGCGCCAGCAGCTCCGGATTCGAGAACACCATATATTTT. Supplemented by reference TRBV5-1 and TRBJ1-3, the full variable domain reads KAGVTQTPRYLIKTRGQQVTLSCSPISGHRSVSWYQQTPGQGLQFLFEYFSETQRNKGNFPGRFSGRQFSNSRSEMNVSTLELGDSALYLCASSSGFENTIYFGEGSWLTVV.

This sequence joins TRBV5-6 and TRBJ1-2; possible D gene TRBD1, 5 bases. The CDR3 extends over 13 amino acids. Trimming stripped 0 bases from V and 6 bases from J, with 9 bases between. CDR1 SGHDT and CDR2 YYEEEE come from the germline V gene. This CDR3 reads CASSLAGGHGYTF. Written as DNA, the CDR3 is TGTGCCAGCAGCTTGGCCGGGGGACATGGCTACACCTTC.

V gene TRBV19 combines with J gene TRBJ2-2; D may be TRBD1 (5 bases). V lost 7 bases and J lost 5, with 14 bases in between. Germline CDR1 and CDR2: LNHDA and SQIVND (reference sequence). The CDR3 is 14 amino acids. CDR3 residues: CASKGYRATGELFF. In DNA form, the CDR3 reads TGTGCCAGTAAGGGGTATAGGGCGACCGGGGAGCTGTTTTTT. Full variable domain (missing parts from reference TRBV19 and TRBJ2-2): DGGITQSPKYLFRKEGQNVTLSCEQNLNHDAMYWYRQDPGQGLRLIYYSQIVNDFQKGDIAEGYSVSREKKESFPLTVTSAQKNPTAFYLCASKGYRATGELFFGEGSRLTVL.